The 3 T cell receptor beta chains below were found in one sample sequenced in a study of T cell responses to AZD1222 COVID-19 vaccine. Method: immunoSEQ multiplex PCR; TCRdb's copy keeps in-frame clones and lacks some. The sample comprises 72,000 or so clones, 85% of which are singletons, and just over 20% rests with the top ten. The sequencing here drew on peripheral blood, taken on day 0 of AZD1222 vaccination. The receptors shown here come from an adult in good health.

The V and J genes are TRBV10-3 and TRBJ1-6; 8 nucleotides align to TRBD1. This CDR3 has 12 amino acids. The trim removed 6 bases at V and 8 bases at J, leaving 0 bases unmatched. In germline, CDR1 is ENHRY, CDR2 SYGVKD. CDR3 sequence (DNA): TGTGCCATCAGGACAGGGGATTCACCCCTCCACTTT. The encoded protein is CAIRTGDSPLHF.

The CDR3: CSAGLAGVANVLTF. As DNA, the CDR3 is TGCAGCGCAGGACTAGCGGGGGTGGCCAACGTCCTGACTTTC. The genes are TRBV29-1 and TRBJ2-6; 13 bases fit TRBD2. The CDR3 runs to 14 residues. Trimming removed 7 bases from V and 6 bases from J; junction bases left unmatched: 3. Germline V gene lookup returns CDR1 SQVTM and CDR2 ANQGSEA.

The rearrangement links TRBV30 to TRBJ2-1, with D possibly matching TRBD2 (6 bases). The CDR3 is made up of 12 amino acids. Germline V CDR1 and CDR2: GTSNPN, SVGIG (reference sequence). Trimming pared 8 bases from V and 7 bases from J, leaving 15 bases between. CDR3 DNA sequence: TGTGCCGGGGGACGGGAGCTGAATGAGCAGTTCTTC. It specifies CAGGRELNEQFF.